The rows below give T cell receptor beta chains drawn from one sample of a study of blood T cell repertoires in COVID-19. TCRdb's table, derived via immunoSEQ multiplex PCR, lists solely in-frame clones and lacks some. The sample has 150,000 to 200,000 clones; around four fifths are singletons. The sequenced material came from peripheral blood. The receptor set was obtained from a man in his 60s with COVID-19, enrolled during active disease. Each CDR3 is given with its conserved first and last residue. The order of the fields is D gene, J gene, V gene, clone size, CDR3 length, CDR3 DNA, CDR3 protein. A D gene is named only where the DNA matches it firmly. A row's size may be missing; if present it is once, few, many or a size class.

d_call: .
j_call: TRBJ1-5
v_call: TRBV25-1
clone_size: .
cdr3_length: 14
cdr3_nt: TGTGCCAGCAGAGAGACAGGTTTTAATCAGCCCCAGCATTTT
cdr3_aa: CASRETGFNQPQHF

d_call: TRBD1
j_call: TRBJ1-5
v_call: TRBV28
clone_size: .
cdr3_length: 15
cdr3_nt: TGTGCCAGCAGTCTTCAGGGGGTGAGCAATCAGCCCCAGCATTTT
cdr3_aa: CASSLQGVSNQPQHF

d_call: .
j_call: TRBJ2-7
v_call: TRBV28
clone_size: once
cdr3_length: 14
cdr3_nt: TGTGCCAGCAGTTTTAAAGTAGAAACTTACGAGCAGTACTTC
cdr3_aa: CASSFKVETYEQYF

d_call: TRBD2
j_call: TRBJ2-1
v_call: TRBV6-5
clone_size: .
cdr3_length: 14
cdr3_nt: TGTGCCAGCCGCGGGACTAGCGGCTACAATGAGCAGTTCTTC
cdr3_aa: CASRGTSGYNEQFF

d_call: TRBD1
j_call: TRBJ2-1
v_call: TRBV28
clone_size: .
cdr3_length: 15
cdr3_nt: TGTGCCAGCACAGGGGGCTCGATTGCCTACAATGAGCAGTTCTTC
cdr3_aa: CASTGGSIAYNEQFF

d_call: .
j_call: TRBJ1-1
v_call: TRBV4-3
clone_size: .
cdr3_length: 14
cdr3_nt: TGCGCCAGCAGCAGACAGGACGGGAACACTGAAGCTTTCTTT
cdr3_aa: CASSRQDGNTEAFF

d_call: TRBD1
j_call: TRBJ1-1
v_call: TRBV11-2
clone_size: .
cdr3_length: 15
cdr3_nt: TGTGCCAGCAGCCTGTCTGGACAGGGGAACACTGAAGCTTTCTTT
cdr3_aa: CASSLSGQGNTEAFF

d_call: TRBD1
j_call: TRBJ1-3
v_call: TRBV5-6
clone_size: .
cdr3_length: 13
cdr3_nt: TGTGCCAGCAGAGGGACAGGGGGAAACACCATATATTTT
cdr3_aa: CASRGTGGNTIYF

d_call: .
j_call: TRBJ1-2
v_call: TRBV12-3/TRBV12-4
clone_size: .
cdr3_length: 13
cdr3_nt: TGTGCCAGCAGCTCCGTAGTCAACTATGGCTACACCTTC
cdr3_aa: CASSSVVNYGYTF

d_call: .
j_call: TRBJ2-7
v_call: TRBV6-1
clone_size: .
cdr3_length: 14
cdr3_nt: TGTGCCAGCAGTGAAGGCAGGCCGGCTGGGGAGCAGTACTTC
cdr3_aa: CASSEGRPAGEQYF

d_call: TRBD2
j_call: TRBJ2-7
v_call: TRBV28
clone_size: .
cdr3_length: 12
cdr3_nt: TGTGCCAGCACTAGCGGACCCTACGAGCAGTACTTC
cdr3_aa: CASTSGPYEQYF

d_call: TRBD1
j_call: TRBJ1-4
v_call: TRBV30
clone_size: .
cdr3_length: 12
cdr3_nt: TGTGCCTGGAGTGTAGGACAGGGCAAACTGTTTTTT
cdr3_aa: CAWSVGQGKLFF

d_call: TRBD2
j_call: TRBJ2-7
v_call: TRBV2
clone_size: .
cdr3_length: 14
cdr3_nt: TGTGCCAGCAGTGCAGGACTAGTGCTTGGCGAGCAGTACTTC
cdr3_aa: CASSAGLVLGEQYF

d_call: TRBD1
j_call: TRBJ2-3
v_call: TRBV2
clone_size: .
cdr3_length: 14
cdr3_nt: TGTGCCAGCAGTGAAACAGGGGGCACAGATACGCAGTATTTT
cdr3_aa: CASSETGGTDTQYF

d_call: .
j_call: TRBJ1-2
v_call: TRBV6-2/TRBV6-3
clone_size: .
cdr3_length: 12
cdr3_nt: TGTGCCAGCAGTTACCCAGGGATGGGCTACACCTTC
cdr3_aa: CASSYPGMGYTF

d_call: .
j_call: TRBJ2-3
v_call: TRBV7-2
clone_size: .
cdr3_length: 14
cdr3_nt: TGTGCCAGCAGCCCCACATCGATTTCAGATACGCAGTATTTT
cdr3_aa: CASSPTSISDTQYF

d_call: .
j_call: TRBJ1-6
v_call: TRBV13
clone_size: .
cdr3_length: 15
cdr3_nt: TGTGCCAGCAGCTTAGGAGGGGCTTATAATTCACCCCTCCACTTT
cdr3_aa: CASSLGGAYNSPLHF

d_call: TRBD1
j_call: TRBJ2-1
v_call: TRBV7-2
clone_size: .
cdr3_length: 14
cdr3_nt: TGTGCCAGCAGCCAGACAGGGGGCTACAATGAGCAGTTCTTC
cdr3_aa: CASSQTGGYNEQFF

d_call: .
j_call: TRBJ1-1
v_call: TRBV5-4
clone_size: few
cdr3_length: 14
cdr3_nt: TGTGCCAGCAGCTTGGAGACACCGAACACTGAAGCTTTCTTT
cdr3_aa: CASSLETPNTEAFF

d_call: .
j_call: TRBJ1-5
v_call: TRBV18
clone_size: .
cdr3_length: 14
cdr3_nt: TGTGCCAGCTCACCGACAGATAGCAATCAGCCCCAGCATTTT
cdr3_aa: CASSPTDSNQPQHF

d_call: .
j_call: TRBJ2-6
v_call: TRBV5-1
clone_size: .
cdr3_length: 16
cdr3_nt: TGCGCCAGCAGCTTGGGGCACCCCTCTGGGGCCAACGTCCTGACTTTC
cdr3_aa: CASSLGHPSGANVLTF

d_call: .
j_call: TRBJ2-7
v_call: TRBV30
clone_size: .
cdr3_length: 13
cdr3_nt: TGTGCCTGGAGTGTTCCCCCAACCTACGAGCAGTACTTC
cdr3_aa: CAWSVPPTYEQYF

d_call: TRBD2
j_call: TRBJ2-1
v_call: TRBV18
clone_size: .
cdr3_length: 16
cdr3_nt: TGTGCCAGCTCACCACCACCTAGCGGGAAATACAATGAGCAGTTCTTC
cdr3_aa: CASSPPPSGKYNEQFF

d_call: .
j_call: TRBJ2-3
v_call: TRBV5-1
clone_size: .
cdr3_length: 13
cdr3_nt: TGCGCCAGCAGCTTGTTTACACAGGATACGCAGTATTTT
cdr3_aa: CASSLFTQDTQYF

d_call: .
j_call: TRBJ2-7
v_call: TRBV10-1
clone_size: once
cdr3_length: 15
cdr3_nt: TGCGCCAGCAGTGAGTCCGGGGACATCTCCTACGAGCAGTACTTC
cdr3_aa: CASSESGDISYEQYF

d_call: .
j_call: TRBJ2-1
v_call: TRBV30
clone_size: few
cdr3_length: 13
cdr3_nt: TGTGCCCGTAGCGGAGCATCCTACAATGAGCAGTTCTTC
cdr3_aa: CARSGASYNEQFF

d_call: TRBD1
j_call: TRBJ1-3
v_call: TRBV2
clone_size: .
cdr3_length: 15
cdr3_nt: TGTGCCAGCAGAGATTCGACAGGGTCTGGAAACACCATATATTTT
cdr3_aa: CASRDSTGSGNTIYF

d_call: .
j_call: TRBJ1-5
v_call: TRBV30
clone_size: .
cdr3_length: 15
cdr3_nt: TGTGCCTGGACCCGTGGGGCAAATAGCAATCAGCCCCAGCATTTT
cdr3_aa: CAWTRGANSNQPQHF

d_call: TRBD1
j_call: TRBJ1-5
v_call: TRBV12-5
clone_size: .
cdr3_length: 16
cdr3_nt: TGTGCTAGTGGTTTTGACAGGGCACTTAGCAATCAGCCCCAGCATTTT
cdr3_aa: CASGFDRALSNQPQHF

d_call: .
j_call: TRBJ2-7
v_call: TRBV5-6
clone_size: .
cdr3_length: 15
cdr3_nt: TGTGCCAGCAGCCTGCCGACAGTGACCTCCTACGAGCAGTACTTC
cdr3_aa: CASSLPTVTSYEQYF

d_call: .
j_call: TRBJ1-6
v_call: TRBV5-1
clone_size: .
cdr3_length: 14
cdr3_nt: TGCGCCAGCAGCTTGGACGGGTTTAATTCACCCCTCCACTTT
cdr3_aa: CASSLDGFNSPLHF

d_call: .
j_call: TRBJ1-3
v_call: TRBV7-6
clone_size: .
cdr3_length: 18
cdr3_nt: TGTGCCAGCAGCCTAAGGAGATACACCTCCGTGGCTGGAAACACCATATATTTT
cdr3_aa: CASSLRRYTSVAGNTIYF

d_call: TRBD1
j_call: TRBJ1-5
v_call: TRBV3-1/TRBV3-2
clone_size: few
cdr3_length: 14
cdr3_nt: TGTGCCAGCAGCCCGGACAGGGGACATCAGCCCCAGCATTTT
cdr3_aa: CASSPDRGHQPQHF

d_call: TRBD1
j_call: TRBJ2-2
v_call: TRBV7-9
clone_size: few
cdr3_length: 18
cdr3_nt: TGTGCCAGCAGCCCCCATCGGTACGGGACAGGGAACACCGGGGAGCTGTTTTTT
cdr3_aa: CASSPHRYGTGNTGELFF

d_call: .
j_call: TRBJ2-2
v_call: TRBV7-3
clone_size: .
cdr3_length: 16
cdr3_nt: TGTGCCAGCAGCTTAAACTCCCCCTCGAACACCGGGGAGCTGTTTTTT
cdr3_aa: CASSLNSPSNTGELFF

d_call: .
j_call: TRBJ1-1
v_call: TRBV6-2/TRBV6-3
clone_size: once
cdr3_length: 14
cdr3_nt: TGTGCCAGCAGTACGACAGGTTCAGCCACTGAAGCTTTCTTT
cdr3_aa: CASSTTGSATEAFF

d_call: TRBD1
j_call: TRBJ1-1
v_call: TRBV24-1
clone_size: .
cdr3_length: 16
cdr3_nt: TGTGCCACCAGTGATTTGAGCGGACAGGTGAACACTGAAGCTTTCTTT
cdr3_aa: CATSDLSGQVNTEAFF

d_call: TRBD1
j_call: TRBJ2-7
v_call: TRBV19
clone_size: .
cdr3_length: 13
cdr3_nt: TGTGCCAGTAGCCGACAGGGGGCCTACGAGCAGTACTTC
cdr3_aa: CASSRQGAYEQYF

d_call: TRBD1
j_call: TRBJ2-3
v_call: TRBV9
clone_size: .
cdr3_length: 15
cdr3_nt: TGTGCCAGCAGCCCCCCCGGACAGGGTTTAGATACGCAGTATTTT
cdr3_aa: CASSPPGQGLDTQYF

d_call: TRBD1
j_call: TRBJ1-1
v_call: TRBV7-9
clone_size: .
cdr3_length: 15
cdr3_nt: TGTGCCAGCAGCCCCTCGAACAGGGGTGTGACTGAAGCTTTCTTT
cdr3_aa: CASSPSNRGVTEAFF

d_call: TRBD1
j_call: TRBJ1-3
v_call: TRBV3-1/TRBV3-2
clone_size: .
cdr3_length: 17
cdr3_nt: TGTGCCAGCAGCCGTCCCGCGACAGGGAGACTTGGAAACACCATATATTTT
cdr3_aa: CASSRPATGRLGNTIYF

d_call: .
j_call: TRBJ1-1
v_call: TRBV12-3/TRBV12-4
clone_size: .
cdr3_length: 11
cdr3_nt: TGTGCCAGCACCAGGCGCGGGACTACTTTCTTT
cdr3_aa: CASTRRGTTFF

d_call: .
j_call: TRBJ1-2
v_call: TRBV6-5
clone_size: .
cdr3_length: 14
cdr3_nt: TGTGCCAGCAGTCGAATGGACAGCCTCTATGGCTACACCTTC
cdr3_aa: CASSRMDSLYGYTF

d_call: TRBD1
j_call: TRBJ1-2
v_call: TRBV19
clone_size: .
cdr3_length: 17
cdr3_nt: TGTGCCAGTAGTCACGACCTCGACAGGGGCAGGAGCTATGGCTACACCTTC
cdr3_aa: CASSHDLDRGRSYGYTF

d_call: .
j_call: TRBJ2-1
v_call: TRBV3-1/TRBV3-2
clone_size: .
cdr3_length: 16
cdr3_nt: TGTGCCAGCAGCCAAGAGTTAGAGCGGTTCAAAGATGAGCAGTTCTTC
cdr3_aa: CASSQELERFKDEQFF

d_call: TRBD1
j_call: TRBJ1-6
v_call: TRBV25-1
clone_size: .
cdr3_length: 15
cdr3_nt: TGTGCCAGCAGTGAAGTGGACAGGCTTAATTCACCCCTCCACTTT
cdr3_aa: CASSEVDRLNSPLHF

d_call: .
j_call: TRBJ2-3
v_call: TRBV11-2
clone_size: .
cdr3_length: 16
cdr3_nt: TGTGCCAGCAGCTCAACTCGTTGGGGGCCAGGAGATACGCAGTATTTT
cdr3_aa: CASSSTRWGPGDTQYF

d_call: .
j_call: TRBJ2-3
v_call: TRBV24-1
clone_size: .
cdr3_length: 14
cdr3_nt: TGTGCCACCAGTGATCTCTACGGTACAGATACGCAGTATTTT
cdr3_aa: CATSDLYGTDTQYF